This TCR beta chain was sequenced in a study of cytomegalovirus exposure and HLA in healthy donors (dated by TCRdb to about 2017). As for the study more broadly: An earlier analysis of 550 to 700 of the donors reported roughly 270 Gb of sequence data and roughly 110 million unique TCR beta sequences from 150 million to 200 million T cells. An early release covering 550 to 700 HLA-typed donors comprised 250 to 350 gigabases of sequencing data and 65 million to 100 million unique TCR sequences. Of the roughly 400 genotyped donors, roughly 76% were placed in the genetic ancestry cluster associated with self-reported Caucasian donors. The study was designed to test whether signatures of past pathogen exposure could be identified by cataloging public T cell receptors. Using immunosequencing, the study profiled T cell repertoires from 640 or so subjects and related those repertoires to cytomegalovirus serostatus. Along with the approximately 620-subject first cohort, a separate validation cohort of some 130 different subjects was used. The study combined high-throughput TCR immunosequencing, statistical association of individual TCRs with disease status, and machine learning to predict cytomegalovirus infection status. In a later analysis, previously published TCR beta repertoires from 550 to 700 donors were re-analyzed and high-resolution HLA genotyping was added so that TCR occurrence patterns could be studied. The later analysis used no new phenotypic data to find candidate immune exposures, relying instead on TCR beta sequences and their occurrence across donors. In an earlier analysis of a few hundred of the donors, high-throughput TCR beta sequencing was used to judge whether each TCR beta V gene segment behaved as functional or pseudogenic. Donor age, sex, ethnicity and CMV serostatus were collected together with the repertoire data. In a later genetic analysis, genome-wide SNP genotypes for about 55% of the roughly 700 donors were used, and that subset was treated as a discovery cohort. All discovery cohort repertoires had been generated on a single sequencing platform. HLA typing covered class I and class II loci at four-digit resolution. The number of donors typed differed by locus, with about 629-630 for A, B, C, DRB1 and DQB1, roughly 520 for DQA1, 600 to 610 for DPA1, and roughly 450 for DPB1. Roughly 5 DR-DQ haplotypes were treated as single units for association and clustering because of strong linkage in the cohort. Across around 400 genotyped donors of the cohort, an average of roughly 230,000 unique TCR beta nucleotide sequences per donor were sequenced, and roughly 17% of those sequences were non-productive.

Library preparation was by the immunoSEQ multiplex PCR assay. For the multiplex PCR, a mixture combining 60 forward primers for TCR Vbeta segments and 13 reverse primers for TCR Jbeta segments was used. The CDR3 region of rearranged TCR beta genes was amplified from genomic DNA with a multiplex PCR assay. On the Illumina HiSeq System, the amplified TCR beta libraries were sequenced as 87-base-pair reads. Concerning the study's data processing: Across the roughly 700 repertoires, a later analysis counted about 81 million unique TCR beta chains, around 11 million of which were shared by at least two donors. Raw reads were error-corrected and collapsed into unique sequences by a nearest-neighbor algorithm in which closely related sequences were merged to remove PCR and sequencing errors. Alignment of CDR3 sequences to IMGT reference sequences was used to assign V, D and J gene segments. For a sequence to be retained, at least a six-nucleotide match to both a V gene segment and a J gene segment was required. Rearrangements were called productive when the CDR3 lacked stop codons and stayed in frame with V and J; all others were non-productive. Following IMGT convention, CDR3 was defined as the stretch from the second conserved V-encoded cysteine to the conserved J-encoded phenylalanine. Sequences without an unambiguous match to a single V gene segment were excluded from the earlier analysis of 450 to 650 of the donors. An earlier analysis of about 600 of the donors called V segments functional above 56.7% productive rearrangements and segregating when the between-donor standard deviation exceeded 5%. A statistical classification framework was built for diagnosing cytomegalovirus status from the catalog of TCR beta chain sequences. V and J gene assignment, in a later analysis, came from comparing TCR nucleotide sequences with IMGT/GENE-DB human TR gene sequences. A later analysis assigned CDR3 sequences and most-parsimonious VDJ recombination scenarios with the TCRdist pipeline. In a later analysis, each TCR beta chain was defined by its CDR3 amino acid sequence together with its V-gene family, and reads lacking a unique V-gene family were excluded. As a way to deal with suspected cross-contamination and a sequencing artifact, a later analysis dropped 450 to 600 nucleotide sequences that were highly shared and had low generation probability. A later analysis calculated a clonal expansion index for each public chain from normalized within-repertoire ranks of inferred template counts. Generation probabilities in a later analysis came from a VDJ recombination model fitted to out-of-frame rearrangements, and those results were checked against IGoR. Hypergeometric tests were used in a later analysis to score TCR-TCR, TCR-HLA and TCR-CMV co-occurrence, with a repertoire-size bias correction applied to the TCR pairs. In a later analysis, false discovery rates were estimated by permuting HLA or CMV assignments 20 times. In a later analysis, co-occurring TCRs were grouped using DBSCAN, with TCRdist sequence similarity added in when clustering inside HLA-allele-positive subsets. For co-occurrence clustering, repertoires with fewer than 30,000 or more than 120,000 public chains were excluded, along with a handful of repertoires with anomalous nucleotide sharing. TCRdb mirrors the immuneACCESS table, restricted to in-frame sequences. Some clones are absent from its copies; in checked studies, under half trace to an unresolved V gene, and the reason for the others is unknown. Clone size and V and J calls were adopted from that table, with D and trimming inferred from the DNA. Across this sample there are 150,000 to 250,000 clones, with 82% seen only once. The ten largest clones add up to around 0.1% of the sample.

From the cysteine through the phenylalanine, the CDR3 covers 10 amino acids. Of all the DNA, just the CDR3 is kept, 30 bases in frame from base 1. CDR1 and CDR2, per the germline V gene (reference sequence), are SEHNR and FQNEAQ. The cohort was made up of approximately 700 healthy bone marrow donors. At the time of sampling, all cohort members were nominally healthy, though unrecorded immune exposures were likely present. The donor tested CMV seronegative and was one of the 352 seronegative cohort members. A peripheral blood sample was collected from each donor, and TCR beta sequencing was performed on peripheral blood mononuclear cells. Genomic DNA extraction from the blood cell samples was performed with the Qiagen DNeasy Blood Extraction Kit. To note about this clone: The specificity of this receptor is unknown. No base qualities exist here, and no much larger clone lies one base off it.

What the research found in general, with its limitations: Assigning TCR associations to individual alleles was difficult when HLA alleles, especially DR and DQ, strongly co-occurred. CMV serostatus was the only immune exposure information available for the cohort. A further reported finding was that TCR beta sequences accurately predicted the HLA-A and HLA-B alleles for most subjects in the first cohort. The sequencing pipeline was judged likely to have produced a cluster of highly shared sequence variants as a technical artifact. The classifier was reported to diagnose cytomegalovirus status with high specificity and sensitivity in both the original and validation cohorts. The cohort was sequenced for TCR beta chains only, and without alpha or paired-chain data the features that could be detected were limited. A later analysis found that HLA-associated TCR beta chains were more clonally expanded and had lower generation probabilities than equally common non-associated chains. In a later genetic analysis, a missense DCLRE1C variant was associated with V-gene and J-gene trimming of TCR beta chains, and the association was replicated in an independent cohort. Because some donors lacked HLA typing at each locus, the association tests relied only on the typed subset. The authors suggested that the approach could potentially be generalized to other disease states and immunological phenotypes. A few of the identified cytomegalovirus-associated TCR beta chains were confirmed in vitro to be specific for cytomegalovirus antigens. Compared with the roughly 700-donor mean, donors in an Asian-associated ancestry cluster had fewer N-insertions in productive TCRs, according to a later genetic analysis. Presence/absence analyses assumed roughly uniform sequencing depth across donors, an assumption that may not hold. The earlier analysis of 450 to 700 of the donors excluded some 16 rarely observed V segments, including chromosome 9 orphons, because counts were too low. In a later analysis, several top co-occurrence clusters were reported to appear linked to parvovirus B19, influenza, CMV and Epstein-Barr virus. Correlated functional status among segregating V segments might reflect linkage disequilibrium, but an unknown experimental factor could not be ruled out. According to a later analysis, TCR association rates differed among HLA loci, with DRB1 alleles showing the most associated TCRs and HLA-C alleles showing the fewest. An earlier analysis of 587 of the donors showed that most TCR beta V segments appeared in productive rearrangements either about 87% or about 30% of the time, which broadly matched IMGT annotations. At a false discovery rate of 0.05, a later analysis linked roughly 17,000 TCR beta sequences to specific HLA alleles. Most TCR sequences were seen in very few donors, while some public TCRs were found in many individuals. The study listed 170 or so TCR beta chains as associated with cytomegalovirus. The 87-base-pair reads could not distinguish some IMGT-functional V segments, including TRBV6-2 and TRBV6-3, so those segments were excluded. Most CMV-associated TCR beta chains appeared to be HLA-restricted in a later analysis, and the HLA associations seemed to be driven largely by CMV exposure.

The TCR originated in a boy between 2 and 10 years old in good health and CMV-seronegative. Sequences were obtained from PBMCs. The rearrangement combines TRBV7-9 with TRBJ2-5; the best D guess is TRBD1, with 6 bases matching. The last part of the DNA fits TRBJ2-7 better; the J call may be wrong. CDR3 reads: CATGDYEQYF. The bases are TGTGCCACAGGGGACTACGAGCAGTACTTC.